The clone carrying this T cell receptor (beta chain) has only a few counts. In the source study's methods: From reference gene primer amplification, estimates of nucleated cell counts were derived. This table comes from immunoSEQ multiplex PCR, and its TCRdb copy is limited to in-frame clones, with some not included. That table is the source of V, J and clone size, and D and trimming were worked out from the DNA. Altogether 50,000 to 70,000 clones are present, about 80% being singletons, with the ten largest covering approximately 20%. The source of the sample is a study of blood T cell repertoires in COVID-19. Study in general: Sites across the United States, Italy and Spain contributed samples from acute and convalescent COVID-19. T cells, B-cell-depleted T cells, or PBMCs provided the cDNA or gDNA that served as material.

This CDR3 has 12 amino acids. Trimming cost V 3 bases and J 4 bases, with 6 bases left between them. CDR1 and CDR2 from the germline V gene are LGHDT and YNNKEL (reference sequence). Sequencing input: peripheral blood. The sequence derives from a man aged 50 to 60 with active or convalescent COVID-19. The V and J genes are TRBV3-1 (or the pseudogene TRBV3-2) and TRBJ1-2; the D gene is possibly TRBD1 (5 bases). CDR3 sequence (DNA): TGTGCCAGCAGCCAGCAGGGCTATGGCTACACCTTC. Amino acid sequence: CASSQQGYGYTF.